This T cell receptor beta chain was captured in a study of blood T cell repertoires in COVID-19. The wider study: The samples span acute and convalescent COVID-19 from the United States, Italy and Spain. Sample material is recorded as cDNA or gDNA derived from T cells, B-cell-depleted T cells, or PBMCs.

Original handling: Amplified reference gene primers provided the basis for estimating nucleated cell counts. Sequencing was performed with immunoSEQ multiplex PCR; in TCRdb, only in-frame clones are kept and a portion is missing. V and J calls and clone size come straight from that table; D and trimming were deduced from the DNA. The profile shows about 120,000 clones, approximately 89% of them singletons. Enrollment of patients from Seattle took place during active infection, with longitudinal follow-up. Germline-derived CDR1 and CDR2 are SQVTM and ANQGSEA. The CDR3 covers 12 residues. Deletions cut 6 bases from V and 0 bases from J, with 3 bases between.

The V gene is TRBV29-1, the J gene TRBJ2-6; no firm D call. The sample taken for sequencing was peripheral blood. The receptor was derived from a woman aged 55 to 70 with COVID-19, enrolled during active disease. DNA of the CDR3: TGCAGCGTCCTCTCTGGGGCCAACGTCCTGACTTTC. Encoded protein: CSVLSGANVLTF. Filled out from reference TRBV29-1 and TRBJ2-6, the complete variable domain reads SAVISQKPSRDICQRGTSLTIQCQVDSQVTMMFWYRQQPGQSLTLIATANQGSEATYESGFVIDKFPISRPNLTFSTLTVSNMSPEDSSIYLCSVLSGANVLTFGAGSRLTVL.